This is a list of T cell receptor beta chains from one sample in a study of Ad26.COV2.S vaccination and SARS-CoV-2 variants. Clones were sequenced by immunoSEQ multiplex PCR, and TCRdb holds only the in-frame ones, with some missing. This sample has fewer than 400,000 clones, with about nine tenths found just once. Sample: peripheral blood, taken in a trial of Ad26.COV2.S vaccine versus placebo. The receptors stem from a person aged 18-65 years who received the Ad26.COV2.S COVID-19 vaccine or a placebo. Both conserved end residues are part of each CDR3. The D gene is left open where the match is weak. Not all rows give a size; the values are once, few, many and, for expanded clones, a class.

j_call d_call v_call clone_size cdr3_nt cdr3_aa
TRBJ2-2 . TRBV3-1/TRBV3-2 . TGTGCCAGCAGCCATTACAGGGAAAACACCGGGGAGCTGTTTTTT CASSHYRENTGELFF
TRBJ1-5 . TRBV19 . TGTGCCAGTAGTACGGGACATCCGAATCAGCCCCAGCATTTT CASSTGHPNQPQHF
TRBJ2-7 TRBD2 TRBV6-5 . TGTGCCAGCAGTTACTCAGGAGCGGGGGGAGCCTACGAGCAGTACTTC CASSYSGAGGAYEQYF
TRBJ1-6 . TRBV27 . TGTGCCAGCAGTTTATATCTGAGGCAGGGTGCGTCAAATTCACCCCTCCACTTT CASSLYLRQGASNSPLHF
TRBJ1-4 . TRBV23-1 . TGCGCCAGCAGCCGGACCGGCGGGAATGAAAAACTGTTTTTT CASSRTGGNEKLFF
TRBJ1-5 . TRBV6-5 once TGTGCCAGCACAGACGATCAGCCCCAGCATTTT CASTDDQPQHF
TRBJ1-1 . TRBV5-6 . TGTGCCAGCAGCTATGACACTGAAGCTTTCTTT CASSYDTEAFF
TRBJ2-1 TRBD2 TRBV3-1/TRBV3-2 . TGTGCCAGCAGCCAAGATCTAGCGGCTAGCGGGGACAATGAGCAGTTCTTC CASSQDLAASGDNEQFF
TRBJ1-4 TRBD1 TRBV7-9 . TGTGCCAGCAGCTTAGGTTTGTTCGGGACAGGGGGTGAAAAACTGTTTTTT CASSLGLFGTGGEKLFF
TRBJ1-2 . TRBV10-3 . TGTGCCATCAGTGACACACTAGACGGGACCGAAGAGGATGGCTACACCTTC CAISDTLDGTEEDGYTF
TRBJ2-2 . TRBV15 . TGTGCCACCAGCAGCGACAGTCGGAGCACCGGGGAGCTGTTTTTT CATSSDSRSTGELFF
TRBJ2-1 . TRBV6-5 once TGTGCCAGCAGTTCAGGGGGGGCTCGCTCCTACAATGAGCAGTTCTTC CASSSGGARSYNEQFF
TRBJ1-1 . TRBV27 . TGTGCCAGCAGTTTTGCAGGGGTAACTGAAGCTTTCTTT CASSFAGVTEAFF
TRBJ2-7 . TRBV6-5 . TGTGCCAGCAGCCGGGACATCCAATACGAGCAGTACTTC CASSRDIQYEQYF
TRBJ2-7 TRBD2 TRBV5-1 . TGCGCCAGCAGCCCTGCGGGGGGCGACTCCATTTACGAGCAGTACTTC CASSPAGGDSIYEQYF
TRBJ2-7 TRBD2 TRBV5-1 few TGCGCCAGCAGCCAGGGGACTAGCGGGAGACTTGACGAGCAGTACTTC CASSQGTSGRLDEQYF
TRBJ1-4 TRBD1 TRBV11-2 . TGTGCCAGCAGCTCGGACAGGGGGACACAAAATGAAAAACTGTTTTTT CASSSDRGTQNEKLFF
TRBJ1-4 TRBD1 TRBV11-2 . TGTGCCAGCAGCTTAGTTTGGGTGGACAGGGGCCAGGAAAAACTGTTTTTT CASSLVWVDRGQEKLFF
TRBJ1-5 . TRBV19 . TGTGCCAGTAGTATCCTTCTGAACAGCCACAATCAGCCCCAGCATTTT CASSILLNSHNQPQHF
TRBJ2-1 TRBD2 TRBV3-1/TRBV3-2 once TGTGCCAGCAGCCACGCGGGACTAGCGGGGGTAAATGAGCAGTTCTTC CASSHAGLAGVNEQFF
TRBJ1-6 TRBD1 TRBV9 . TGTGCCAGCAGCAGAGCGGGACAGAGCACGTCACCCCTCCACTTT CASSRAGQSTSPLHF
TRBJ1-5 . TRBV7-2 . TGTGCCAGCAGCCCGCAGAGCGGTTTTTATAGCAATCAGCCCCAGCATTTT CASSPQSGFYSNQPQHF
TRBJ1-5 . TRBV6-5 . TGTGCCAGCAGTTACACACACAGCGGCAATCAGCCCCAGCATTTT CASSYTHSGNQPQHF
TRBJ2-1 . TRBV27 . TGTGCCAGCAGTTTATATAGCCCTAGGGGAGGAAATGAGCAGTTCTTC CASSLYSPRGGNEQFF
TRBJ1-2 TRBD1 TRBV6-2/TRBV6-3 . TGTGCCAGCAGTTCACAGGGGGCAAACTATGGCTACACCTTC CASSSQGANYGYTF
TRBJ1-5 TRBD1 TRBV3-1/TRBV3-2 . TGTGCCAGCAGCCAAGGCCAGGGGGCTAATCAGCCCCAGCATTTT CASSQGQGANQPQHF
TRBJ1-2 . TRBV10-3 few TGTGCCATCAGTTTCCAGTCAGAGGGCTACACCTTC CAISFQSEGYTF
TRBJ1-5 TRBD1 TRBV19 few TGTGCCAGTAGCACAACAGGGGGCAGGATTCAGCCCCAGCATTTT CASSTTGGRIQPQHF
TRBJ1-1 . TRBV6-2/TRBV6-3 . TGTGCCAGCAGCCCTAGTATCGTCATCCGGGGATTATACACTGAAGCTTTCTTT CASSPSIVIRGLYTEAFF
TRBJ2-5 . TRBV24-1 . TGTGCCACCAGTGGCCCGGAGGGAGAGACCCAGTACTTC CATSGPEGETQYF
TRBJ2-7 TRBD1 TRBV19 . TGTGCCAGTAGTATTGAGACAGGGTCCTCCTACGAGCAGTACTTC CASSIETGSSYEQYF
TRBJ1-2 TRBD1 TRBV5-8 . TGTGCCAGCAGCTGGTCCGGGACAGGGCTTTATGGCTACACCTTC CASSWSGTGLYGYTF
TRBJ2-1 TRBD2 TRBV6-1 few TGTGCCAGCAGTGAAGCGGGGGGGATCGATGAGCAGTTCTTC CASSEAGGIDEQFF
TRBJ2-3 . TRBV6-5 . TGTGCCAGCAGTTACAAGGCCGCTCCCACAGATACGCAGTATTTT CASSYKAAPTDTQYF
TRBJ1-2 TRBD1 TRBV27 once TGTGCCAGCAGGAAGACAGGGGTGGATAATGGCTACACCTTC CASRKTGVDNGYTF
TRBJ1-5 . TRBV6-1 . TGTGCCAGCAGTGAAGGGCCAGGAAATCAGCCCCAGCATTTT CASSEGPGNQPQHF
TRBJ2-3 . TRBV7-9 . TGTGCCAGCAGCTCAACAGGGTACACAGATACGCAGTATTTT CASSSTGYTDTQYF
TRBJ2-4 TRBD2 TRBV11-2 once TGTGCCAGCAGCCCTCTGGGGGGGACCAAAAACATTCAGTACTTC CASSPLGGTKNIQYF
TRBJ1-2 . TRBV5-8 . TGTGCCAGCAGCCCCGAAGTGAACAGGGTGAATTATGGCTACACCTTC CASSPEVNRVNYGYTF
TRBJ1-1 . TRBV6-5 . TGTGCCAGCAGTAGATACAGGGTTTATGCTGAAGCTTTCTTT CASSRYRVYAEAFF
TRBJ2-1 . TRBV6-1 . TGTGCCAGCAGTGAAGGGGGGGCCACGAACAATGAGCAGTTCTTC CASSEGGATNNEQFF
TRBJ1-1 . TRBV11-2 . TGTGCCAGCAGCCAGAGAACGTGGTCGGGGTTCACTGAAGCTTTCTTT CASSQRTWSGFTEAFF
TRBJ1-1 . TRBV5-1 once TGCGCCAGCAGCTTGGGCAGAGCCAACACTGAAGCTTTCTTT CASSLGRANTEAFF
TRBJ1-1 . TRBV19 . TGTGCCAGTAGTAGGAGAGGGTGGCACACTGAAGCTTTCTTT CASSRRGWHTEAFF
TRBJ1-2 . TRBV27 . TGTGCCAGCAGTCCGCGGACGGTCAACTATGGCTACACCTTC CASSPRTVNYGYTF
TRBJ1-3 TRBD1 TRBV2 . TGTGCCAGCAGGAAACGGACAGGGTCGGCGGACACCATATATTTT CASRKRTGSADTIYF
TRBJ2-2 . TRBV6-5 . TGTGCCAGCAGTTACCTGACCGGGGAGCTGTTTTTT CASSYLTGELFF
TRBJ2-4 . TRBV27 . TGTGCCAGCGGGGGTATAGCCAAAAACATTCAGTACTTC CASGGIAKNIQYF
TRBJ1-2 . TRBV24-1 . TGTGCCACCAGCACCGGGGGAACGGGGTACTATGGCTACACCTTC CATSTGGTGYYGYTF
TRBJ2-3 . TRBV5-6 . TGTGCCAGCAGCTTTGGGGGGGATACGCAGTATTTT CASSFGGDTQYF
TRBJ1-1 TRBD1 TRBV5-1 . TGCGCCAGCAGCCGCCTAACAGGGGAAACTGAAGCTTTCTTT CASSRLTGETEAFF
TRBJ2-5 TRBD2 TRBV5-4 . TGTGCCAGCAGCTTTTCAGCGGGGGGAGAGACCCAGTACTTC CASSFSAGGETQYF
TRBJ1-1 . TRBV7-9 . TGTGCCAGCAGCTTCGCCCAGGGCAGGGTCGGCACTGAAGCTTTCTTT CASSFAQGRVGTEAFF
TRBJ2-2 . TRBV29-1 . TGCAGCGTTGAAGAGGCGGGTGGCGGGGAGCTGTTTTTT CSVEEAGGGELFF